Following are 4 T cell receptor beta chains from one sample sequenced in a study of vaccination and CD4 T cells after COVID-19. Their recognized antigens are unknown. Noted treatment: roughly 11-day PBMC culture with coronavirus spike peptide pools or control peptides (ViraFEST assay). The assay that was used to sequence DNA from cultured CD4+ T cells was the Oncomine TCR Beta short-read assay. MiXCR was run by TCRdb on the PCR reads, yielding one entry per CDR3 protein. This sample has fewer than 9,500 distinct CDR3 sequences, with 65% found just once. The specimen sequenced was CD4+ T cells from blood, cultured in vitro. The receptors derive from a human donor who had recovered from COVID-19.

The V gene is TRBV7-9, the J gene TRBJ2-7, with 9 bases lining up with TRBD1. This CDR3 has 15 residues. CDR1 SEHNR and CDR2 FQNEAQ come from the germline V gene (reference sequence). V lost 6 bases to trimming and J lost 2 bases; unmatched junction nucleotides: 8. CDR3 coding DNA: TGTGCCAGCAGTTATTCCGGGACAGGGACCTACGAGCAGTACTTC. It yields the protein CASSYSGTGTYEQYF.

This clonotype was observed a handful of times. The chain is built from TRBV10-3 and TRBJ2-5, with TRBD2 matching over 13 bases. The CDR3 is 16 amino acids. Trimming cost V 0 bases and J 3 bases; bases outside gene matches: 1. CDR1 and CDR2 from the germline V gene are ENHRY and SYGVKD. CDR3 nucleotide sequence: TGTGCCATCAGTGAGTCTGGGACTAGCGGGAAAGAGACCCAGTACTTC. Its translation is CAISESGTSGKETQYF.

This clonotype was detected a few times. V is TRBV15 and J is TRBJ2-5; TRBD2 matches at 8 bases. This CDR3 is built from 16 residues. Germline lookup yields CDR1 LNHNV and CDR2 YYDKDF (reference sequence). Germline trimming cut 0 bases from V and 2 bases from J; bases unmatched to any gene: 5. CDR3 DNA sequence: TGTGCCACCAGCAGAGATGGCCGGGGGGGACAAGAGACCCAGTACTTC. Translation: CATSRDGRGGQETQYF.

This chain links TRBV6-4 with TRBJ2-2; 7 positions agree with TRBD2. Germline values: CDR1 MRHNA, CDR2 SNTAGT. V trimming: 6 bases; J trimming: 4 bases; junction bases outside the gene matches: 11. This CDR3 comprises 16 residues. CDR3 sequence: CASRSEGGPGTGELFF. The CDR3 DNA reads TGTGCCAGCAGATCAGAGGGAGGGCCGGGCACCGGGGAGCTGTTTTTT.